This T cell receptor beta chain was profiled in a study of OX40 agonist ivuxolimab in advanced cancers. At the level of the study: Partial responses, seen in three patients, involved one hepatocellular carcinoma and two cutaneous melanomas.

Worth noting for this clone: Its antigen is as yet unknown.

Trimming removed 4 bases at V and 2 bases at J, with 24 bases between. CDR1 and CDR2 from the germline V gene are MGHRA and YSYEKL. The CDR3 covers 18 residues. Autoimmune disease history or systemic immunosuppression meant exclusion. Study results and limitations: CD8+ T cells averaged more expanded clones than CD4+. Doses of 0.1 to 3.0 mg/kg were accompanied by clonal expansion of CD4+ and CD8+ blood T cells by week 6.

Libraries were prepared by immunoSEQ multiplex PCR; TCRdb keeps only in-frame clonotypes and omits some of them. The sample contains approximately 69,000 clones, about 90% of which appear only once. V usage is TRBV4-1 and J usage is TRBJ2-7; D is ambiguous. Sequenced here: CD4+ or CD8+ T cells sorted from blood, sampled in a trial of the OX40 agonist ivuxolimab. This receptor was identified in an adult with an advanced solid tumor such as melanoma, head and neck, liver or kidney cancer. The CDR3 here is CASSPVDFLGAGAYEQYF. The CDR3 coding sequence is TGCGCCAGCAGCCCGGTGGATTTTCTGGGCGCCGGCGCCTACGAGCAGTACTTC.